This TCR beta chain was captured by sequencing in a study of molecular identifiers for immune sequencing clone quantification. Study-level background: Replicates split RNA from approximately 22,000 or 94,000 naive CD8 cells five ways, and the researchers sequenced four portions.

With regard to this clonotype: Its cognate antigen is unknown.

Each CDR3 protein is one row after TCRdb ran MiXCR on the PCR reads. The sample has 85,000 to 120,000 distinct CDR3 sequences, around 37% seen once. Study-level results: Reportedly, one cell's Jurkat TCR RNA was detected within 1,100,000 naive CD8 cells. Among effectors, clones above 20 RNA copies held over 97% of molecules; among naive cells, under 1%.

Germline values: CDR1 DFQATT, CDR2 SNEGSKA (reference sequence). This CDR3 comprises 11 residues. The germline V and J ends were trimmed by 6 bases and 4 bases, with 6 bases remaining between them. This TCR came from a human donor in good health. Some libraries in this study had Jurkat cell RNA spiked in. The chain recombines TRBV20-1 with TRBJ2-2; D not certain. Material for sequencing was naive CD8+ T cells from blood, with Jurkat cell RNA spiked in. As to subset: FACS-sorted CD8+CD4-CCR7+CD45RA+ naive T cells. CDR3 DNA sequence: TGCAGTGCCACCTTCACCGGGGAGCTGTTTTTT. Protein product: CSATFTGELFF.